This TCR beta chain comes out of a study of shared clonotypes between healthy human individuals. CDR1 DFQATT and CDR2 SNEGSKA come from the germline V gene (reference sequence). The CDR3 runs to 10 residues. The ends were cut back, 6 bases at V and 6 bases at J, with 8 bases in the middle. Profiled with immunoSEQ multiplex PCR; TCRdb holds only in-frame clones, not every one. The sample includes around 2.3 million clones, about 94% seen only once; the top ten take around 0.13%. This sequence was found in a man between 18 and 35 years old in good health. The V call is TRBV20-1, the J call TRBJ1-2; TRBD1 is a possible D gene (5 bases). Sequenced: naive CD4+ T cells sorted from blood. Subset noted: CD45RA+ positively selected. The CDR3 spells CSAGTHGYTF. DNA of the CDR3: TGCAGTGCAGGGACCCATGGCTACACCTTC.